The rows below give T cell receptor beta chains drawn from one sample of a study of neurological immune-mediated disorders. TCRdb called the 5' RACE reads again in MiXCR, with one record for every CDR3 protein. The sample has tens of thousands of distinct CDR3 sequences; over 6% are singletons. Sequenced: CD4+ T cells from blood. These receptor sequences come from a middle-aged woman in good health. CDR3s include the opening cysteine and the closing phenylalanine or tryptophan. D genes are given only for firm matches. Not all rows give a size; the values are once, few, many and, for expanded clones, a class.

V gene	D gene	clone size	J gene	CDR3 DNA	CDR3 protein
TRBV20-1	TRBD2	many	TRBJ2-2	TGCAGTGCTTTTAGACTAGCGGCGAACACCGGGGAGCTGTTTTTT	CSAFRLAANTGELFF
TRBV12-3/TRBV12-4	NA	many	TRBJ1-1	TGTGCCAGCAGTTTTGAAGGGAACACTGAAGCTTTCTTT	CASSFEGNTEAFF
TRBV20-1	NA	many	TRBJ2-2	TGCAGTGCTAGACCGGACTATTCGAACACCGGGGAGCTGTTTTTT	CSARPDYSNTGELFF
TRBV5-1	TRBD2	many	TRBJ2-1	TGCGCCAGCGGTTTGGGACTAGCAGCTTACAATGAGCAGTTCTTC	CASGLGLAAYNEQFF
TRBV5-1	TRBD2	many	TRBJ2-2	TGCGCCAGCAGGGAGGGGACTAGCCCTAACACCGGGGAGCTGTTTTTT	CASREGTSPNTGELFF
TRBV29-1	TRBD2	many	TRBJ2-3	TGCAGCGTTGTTACTAGCGGGACTGATACGCAGTATTTT	CSVVTSGTDTQYF
TRBV9	NA	many	TRBJ2-2	TGTGCCAGCAGCGCGGGCCCGAACACCGGGGAGCTGTTTTTT	CASSAGPNTGELFF
TRBV20-1	NA	many	TRBJ2-3	TGCAGTGCCCCATCGGGAAGGGGGTTCACAGATACGCAGTATTTT	CSAPSGRGFTDTQYF
TRBV7-2	NA	many	TRBJ2-2	TGTGCCAGCAGCTTGGGACCTCGCGGCGGGGAGCTGTTTTTT	CASSLGPRGGELFF
TRBV27	TRBD2	many	TRBJ2-7	TGTGCCAGCAACCAAAGGGGACTAGCGGGACCGCAGTACTTC	CASNQRGLAGPQYF
TRBV29-1	NA	many	TRBJ2-1	TGCAGCTCCACGAGGGGTGGCTCCTACAATGAGCAGTTCTTC	CSSTRGGSYNEQFF
TRBV5-6	NA	many	TRBJ2-7	TGTGCCAGCAGCTTGGGGGGGGCAGGGGGCTCCTACGAGCAGTACTTC	CASSLGGAGGSYEQYF
TRBV5-1	TRBD2	many	TRBJ2-7	TGCGCCAGCAAGCCGGGACTAGCGGGCTACGAGCAGTACTTC	CASKPGLAGYEQYF
TRBV20-1	TRBD1	NA	TRBJ2-7	TGCAGCAGACACGGGGACAGCTCCTACGAGCAGTACTTC	CSRHGDSSYEQYF
TRBV20-1	NA	many	TRBJ2-2	TGCAGTGCTAGTTACTCAACCGGGGAGCTGTTTTTT	CSASYSTGELFF
TRBV6-1	TRBD2	many	TRBJ2-5	TGTGCCAGCAGTGAACCCCGGACGGGAGGGCCGTATTCGACCCAGTACTTC	CASSEPRTGGPYSTQYF
TRBV25-1	TRBD1	many	TRBJ2-6	TGTGCCAGCAGTGAAGGACAGGCTCTTGTCCTGACTTTC	CASSEGQALVLTF
TRBV5-6	TRBD2	many	TRBJ2-1	TGTGCCAGCAGCTCGTCCGTAGCGGGAGTGGGCGATGAGCAGTTCTTC	CASSSSVAGVGDEQFF
TRBV11-2	NA	many	TRBJ2-1	TGTGCCAGCAGCCCAAACTACAATGAGCAGTTCTTC	CASSPNYNEQFF
TRBV28	TRBD1	NA	TRBJ2-7	TGTGCCAGCAGTTTACCCGGGGCAGGGGGATCCTACGAGCAGTACTTC	CASSLPGAGGSYEQYF
TRBV15	NA	many	TRBJ1-4	TGTGCCACCAGCAGAGAGGAAGCGGGGTCCGAAAAACTGTTTTTT	CATSREEAGSEKLFF
TRBV3-1	TRBD1	NA	TRBJ2-1	TGTGCCAGCAGCCAAGATGGGCAGGGGGCATACAATGAGCAGTTCTTC	CASSQDGQGAYNEQFF
TRBV11-2	NA	many	TRBJ1-3	TGTGCCAGCAGCACAGGACCGGGAGGAAACACCATATATTTT	CASSTGPGGNTIYF
TRBV9	NA	many	TRBJ1-6	TGTGCCAGCAGCCCAGGACGGATGAATTCACCCCTCCACTTT	CASSPGRMNSPLHF
TRBV7-6	TRBD1	many	TRBJ2-7	TGTGCCAGCAGCTTATTCGGACAGGGCACCGTGGAGCAGTACTTC	CASSLFGQGTVEQYF
TRBV5-5	TRBD2	many	TRBJ2-1	TGTGCCAGCAGCCTCCGGACTAGCGGAGCCTACAATGAGCAGTTCTTC	CASSLRTSGAYNEQFF
TRBV5-1	NA	many	TRBJ2-2	TGCGCCAGCGCAATCCTACAGTCGAACACCGGGGAGCTGTTTTTT	CASAILQSNTGELFF
TRBV20-1	TRBD2	many	TRBJ2-1	TGCAGTGCTAGAGAGCGAGCGGGAGCCGCTCGGGAGCAGTTCTTC	CSARERAGAAREQFF
TRBV10-2	TRBD2	many	TRBJ2-3	TGCGCCAGCAGTGGGACTAGCGGCACAGATACGCAGTATTTT	CASSGTSGTDTQYF
TRBV4-2	NA	many	TRBJ1-4	TGTGCCAGCAGCCGTGACAGGACTAATGAAAAACTGTTTTTT	CASSRDRTNEKLFF
TRBV20-1	TRBD1	many	TRBJ2-3	TGCAGTGCTCCGACAGGGGGAGCGGGGACAGATACGCAGTATTTT	CSAPTGGAGTDTQYF
TRBV5-1	NA	many	TRBJ2-7	TGCGCCAGCAGCCTCACGAGGACAGTCGGCTACGAGCAGTACTTC	CASSLTRTVGYEQYF
TRBV7-9	NA	many	TRBJ2-1	TGTGCCAGCACGCAGTCCTACAATGAGCAGTTCTTC	CASTQSYNEQFF
TRBV28	NA	many	TRBJ2-2	TGTGCCAGCAAGGCTACCGGGATCCTCACCGGGGAGCTGTTTTTT	CASKATGILTGELFF
TRBV27	NA	many	TRBJ2-6	TGTGCCAGCAGTGAGACCCACCTCCTCTCTGGGGCCAACGTCCTGACTTTC	CASSETHLLSGANVLTF
TRBV5-1	TRBD2	many	TRBJ2-2	TGCGCCAGCAGCTTGGCCGCGGGAGGGCCAGCCGGGGAGCTGTTTTTT	CASSLAAGGPAGELFF
TRBV29-1	TRBD1	many	TRBJ1-2	TGCAGCGTTGAAGATCGTCGGACAGGGGATGGCTACACCTTC	CSVEDRRTGDGYTF
TRBV5-1	TRBD2	many	TRBJ2-5	TGCGCCAGCAGCTGGGGACTAGCGGGAGATGAGACCCAGTACTTC	CASSWGLAGDETQYF
TRBV4-2	NA	many	TRBJ1-3	TGTGCCAGCAGCCACCCCGAAACGGGCCCGGGAGGAAACACCATATATTTT	CASSHPETGPGGNTIYF
TRBV28	TRBD2	many	TRBJ2-3	TGTGCCACCTTAGCGGGAGTTCTAGATACGCAGTATTTT	CATLAGVLDTQYF
TRBV6-1	NA	many	TRBJ1-2	TGTGCCAGCAGGGACACAGTGGGGGGCAACTATGGCTACACCTTC	CASRDTVGGNYGYTF
TRBV5-1	TRBD1	many	TRBJ2-7	TGCGCCAGCAGCTTGCGGGACAGGGCATCGTCCTACGAGCAGTACTTC	CASSLRDRASSYEQYF
TRBV12-3/TRBV12-4	TRBD1	many	TRBJ1-5	TGTGCCAGCAGTCGACGACAGGGCGATCAGCCCCAGCATTTT	CASSRRQGDQPQHF